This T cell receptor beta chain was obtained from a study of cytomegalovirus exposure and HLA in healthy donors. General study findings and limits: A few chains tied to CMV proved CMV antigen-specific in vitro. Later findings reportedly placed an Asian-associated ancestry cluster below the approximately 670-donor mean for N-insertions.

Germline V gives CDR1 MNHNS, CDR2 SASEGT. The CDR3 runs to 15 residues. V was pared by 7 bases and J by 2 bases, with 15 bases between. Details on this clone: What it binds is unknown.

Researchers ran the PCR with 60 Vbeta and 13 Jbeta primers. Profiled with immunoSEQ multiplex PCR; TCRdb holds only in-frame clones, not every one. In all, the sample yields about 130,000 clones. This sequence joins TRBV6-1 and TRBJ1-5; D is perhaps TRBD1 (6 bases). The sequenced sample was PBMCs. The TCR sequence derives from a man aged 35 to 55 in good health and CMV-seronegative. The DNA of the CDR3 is TGTGCCAGCATCGGGGGGCGGGGAGGCAATCAGCCCCAGCATTTT. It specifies CASIGGRGGNQPQHF.